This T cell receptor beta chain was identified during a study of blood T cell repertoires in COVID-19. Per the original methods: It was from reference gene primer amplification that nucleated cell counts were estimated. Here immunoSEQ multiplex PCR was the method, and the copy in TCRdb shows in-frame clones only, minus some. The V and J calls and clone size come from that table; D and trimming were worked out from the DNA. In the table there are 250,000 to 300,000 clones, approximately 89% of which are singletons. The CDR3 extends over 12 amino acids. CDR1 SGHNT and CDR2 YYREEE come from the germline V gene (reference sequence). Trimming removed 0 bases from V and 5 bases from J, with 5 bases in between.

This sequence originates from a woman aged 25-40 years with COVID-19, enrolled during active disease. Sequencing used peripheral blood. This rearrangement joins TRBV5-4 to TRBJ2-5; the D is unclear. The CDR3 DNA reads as TGTGCCAGCAGCTTGGCACGGGAGACCCAGTACTTC. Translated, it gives CASSLARETQYF.